This T cell receptor (beta chain) stems from a study of blood T cell repertoires in COVID-19. This clone was recorded only once. Clones were sequenced by immunoSEQ multiplex PCR, and TCRdb holds only the in-frame ones, with some missing. This sample has around 110,000 clones; just over 85% occur once, and the top ten carry roughly 4%. V lost 0 bases and J lost 5, with 13 bases in between. Germline loops: CDR1 GTSNPN, CDR2 SVGIG (reference sequence). The CDR3 length is 14 residues. This clonotype was sampled from a man between 35 and 55 years old with acute or convalescent COVID-19. This rearrangement joins TRBV30 to TRBJ2-5; TRBD2 is a possible D gene (5 bases). Source material: peripheral blood. CDR3 bases: TGTGCCTGGAGTGTATTTCGTGGGAGCGAGACCCAGTACTTC. Its protein is CAWSVFRGSETQYF.